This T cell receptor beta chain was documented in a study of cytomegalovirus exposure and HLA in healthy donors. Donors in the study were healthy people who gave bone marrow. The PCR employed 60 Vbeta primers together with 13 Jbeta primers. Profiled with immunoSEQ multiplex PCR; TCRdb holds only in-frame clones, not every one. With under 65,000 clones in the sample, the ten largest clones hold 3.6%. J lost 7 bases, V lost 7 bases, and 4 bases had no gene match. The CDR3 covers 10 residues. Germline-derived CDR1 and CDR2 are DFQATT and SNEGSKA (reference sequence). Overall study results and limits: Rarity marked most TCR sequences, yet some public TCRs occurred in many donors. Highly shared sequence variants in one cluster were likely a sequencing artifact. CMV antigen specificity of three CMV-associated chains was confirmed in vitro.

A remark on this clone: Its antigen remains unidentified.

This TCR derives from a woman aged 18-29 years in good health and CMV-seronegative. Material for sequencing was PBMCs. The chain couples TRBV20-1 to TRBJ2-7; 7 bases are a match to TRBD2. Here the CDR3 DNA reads TGCAGTGTCGGGGGAGGGGAGCAGTACTTC. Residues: CSVGGGEQYF.